Below, one T cell receptor (beta chain) is given with its context. Its antigen is not known. The data derive from a study of blood T cells in healthy people across ages. Looking at the study overall: About one barcoded beta molecule per two T cells came from capture by template switching.

For the second PCR, which ran for 7 to 11 cycles, a sample-barcoded 5' primer and a J-beta primer mix were used. TCRdb re-derived calls from the 5' RACE reads in MiXCR, one entry per CDR3 protein. The sample includes some 710,000 distinct CDR3 sequences, about 20% of them seen just once. Per germline, CDR1 SGHRS and CDR2 YFSETQ. The CDR3 has 16 residues. V gave up 0 bases and J gave up 6 bases, with 15 bases separating them. Overall study results and limits: Shifts in expanded clonotypes may have been confounded by donor CMV status, which was unknown.

The V gene is TRBV5-1, the J gene TRBJ2-2; D ambiguous. The specimen was blood. This sequence originates from a man between 70 and 80 years old in good health. The CDR3 is CASSLDVVTSAGELFF. Here the CDR3 DNA reads TGCGCCAGCAGCTTGGACGTCGTCACCTCTGCCGGGGAGCTGTTTTTT. The full variable domain, its missing parts supplied by reference TRBV5-1 and TRBJ2-2, is KAGVTQTPRYLIKTRGQQVTLSCSPISGHRSVSWYQQTPGQGLQFLFEYFSETQRNKGNFPGRFSGRQFSNSRSEMNVSTLELGDSALYLCASSLDVVTSAGELFFGEGSRLTVL.